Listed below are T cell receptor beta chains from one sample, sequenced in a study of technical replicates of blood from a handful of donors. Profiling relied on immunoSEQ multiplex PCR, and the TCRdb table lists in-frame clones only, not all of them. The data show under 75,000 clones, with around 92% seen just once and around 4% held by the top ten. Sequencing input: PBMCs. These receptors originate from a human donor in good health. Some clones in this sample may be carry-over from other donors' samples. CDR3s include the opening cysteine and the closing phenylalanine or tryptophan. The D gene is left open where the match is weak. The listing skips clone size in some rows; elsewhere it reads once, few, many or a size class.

CDR3 DNA: TGTGCCAGCAGTGCTGGGCTAGCGGGGATCAATGAGCAGTTCTTC
CDR3 protein: CASSAGLAGINEQFF
J gene: TRBJ2-1
D gene: TRBD2
clone size: once
V gene: TRBV6-1

CDR3 DNA: TGTGCCAGCAGCCGACAGGGGAACAAATACAATGAGCAGTTCTTC
CDR3 protein: CASSRQGNKYNEQFF
J gene: TRBJ2-1
D gene: TRBD1
clone size: -
V gene: TRBV2

CDR3 DNA: TGCGCCAGCAGCCACGGGTCGGGGGCTGGGGCCAACGTCCTGACTTTC
CDR3 protein: CASSHGSGAGANVLTF
J gene: TRBJ2-6
D gene: -
clone size: once
V gene: TRBV5-1

CDR3 DNA: TGTGCCAGCAGCTTACAGGGGGCGTCTGTTGAAAAACTGTTTTTT
CDR3 protein: CASSLQGASVEKLFF
J gene: TRBJ1-4
D gene: TRBD1
clone size: -
V gene: TRBV11-2

CDR3 DNA: TGTGCCGGGGCCCTGGGACAGTATGGCTACACCTTC
CDR3 protein: CAGALGQYGYTF
J gene: TRBJ1-2
D gene: TRBD1
clone size: once
V gene: TRBV30

CDR3 DNA: TGCAGCGCGAAACAGGGTCCGATCAATGAGCAGTTCTTC
CDR3 protein: CSAKQGPINEQFF
J gene: TRBJ2-1
D gene: -
clone size: once
V gene: TRBV29-1

CDR3 DNA: TGTGCCAGCAACTCCAGGGGGCAGGGTAATGAAAAACTGTTTTTT
CDR3 protein: CASNSRGQGNEKLFF
J gene: TRBJ1-4
D gene: TRBD1
clone size: -
V gene: TRBV6-6

CDR3 DNA: TGTGCCAGCAGCAAAGTAGGGGGTTGGGCTGAAGCTTTCTTT
CDR3 protein: CASSKVGGWAEAFF
J gene: TRBJ1-1
D gene: -
clone size: -
V gene: TRBV21-1

CDR3 DNA: TGTGCCAGCAGCCAAGCTAGTGACAGGGTTAGGGAGCAGTACTTC
CDR3 protein: CASSQASDRVREQYF
J gene: TRBJ2-7
D gene: TRBD1
clone size: once
V gene: TRBV4-2

CDR3 DNA: TGCGCCAGCAGCGCACGACTAGCGGAACTCTCCGAGCAGTACTTC
CDR3 protein: CASSARLAELSEQYF
J gene: TRBJ2-7
D gene: TRBD2
clone size: -
V gene: TRBV4-3